A selection of T cell receptor beta chains follows, all from one sample in a study of beta chain features in type 1 diabetes. Generated by immunoSEQ multiplex PCR, the TCRdb table keeps only in-frame clones and is missing some. In the table there are roughly 240,000 clones, over 65% of which are singletons. The specimen was naive CD4+ T cells from blood. The receptors were gathered from a man aged 25-40 years in good health. The CDR3 runs from the conserved cysteine through the conserved F or W. D genes are given only for firm matches. Expanded clones are given a class, and other clones once, few, many or no size at all.

J: TRBJ2-3
V: TRBV29-1
D: -
size: once
DNA: TGCAGCGTTGAACAGGGGCCAGATACGCAGTATTTT
CDR3: CSVEQGPDTQYF

J: TRBJ2-7
V: TRBV29-1
D: -
size: -
DNA: TGCAGCGCCCACCTCCGGGACCCCCGAATCCACGAGCAGTACTTC
CDR3: CSAHLRDPRIHEQYF

J: TRBJ2-3
V: TRBV29-1
D: TRBD2
size: once
DNA: TGCAGCGCGCGACGGGAGGGTTCAGATACGCAGTATTTT
CDR3: CSARREGSDTQYF

J: TRBJ2-1
V: TRBV20-1
D: -
size: few
DNA: TGCAGTTTAACCACTCCTCGGGAGCAGTTCTTC
CDR3: CSLTTPREQFF

J: TRBJ1-6
V: TRBV30
D: TRBD1
size: few
DNA: TGTGCCTGGAGTCAAAGAGACAGGGCTTCACCCCTCCACTTT
CDR3: CAWSQRDRASPLHF

J: TRBJ2-1
V: TRBV7-2
D: TRBD2
size: -
DNA: TGTGCCAGCAGCCGTAGCGGGGGGGCTTACAATGAGCAGTTCTTC
CDR3: CASSRSGGAYNEQFF

J: TRBJ2-5
V: TRBV18
D: -
size: -
DNA: TGTGCCAGCTCACGCTCAGGGAGCGGACAAGAGACCCAGTACTTC
CDR3: CASSRSGSGQETQYF

J: TRBJ2-7
V: TRBV20-1
D: TRBD1
size: -
DNA: TGCAGTGCTGGGACAGGGTACGAGCAGTACTTC
CDR3: CSAGTGYEQYF

J: TRBJ2-7
V: TRBV29-1
D: -
size: -
DNA: TGCAGCGCCGTATCCTACGAGCAGTACTTC
CDR3: CSAVSYEQYF

J: TRBJ2-3
V: TRBV6-5
D: -
size: -
DNA: TGTGCCACCTATTCCTCAACCACAGATACGCAGTATTTT
CDR3: CATYSSTTDTQYF

J: TRBJ2-5
V: TRBV29-1
D: -
size: -
DNA: TGCAGCCCTCCGGTAGAGACCCAGTACTTC
CDR3: CSPPVETQYF

J: TRBJ2-4
V: TRBV7-8
D: -
size: -
DNA: TGTGCCAGCAGCTCGATTACCAAAAACATTCAGTACTTC
CDR3: CASSSITKNIQYF

J: TRBJ1-1
V: TRBV9
D: -
size: -
DNA: TGTGCCAGCAGCGTAACAGGGTTAGGCCCTGAAGCTTTCTTT
CDR3: CASSVTGLGPEAFF

J: TRBJ2-7
V: TRBV30
D: -
size: -
DNA: TGTGCCTGGAGTGGTGGAGACCTCCGCGAGCAGTACTTC
CDR3: CAWSGGDLREQYF

J: TRBJ2-3
V: TRBV4-2
D: -
size: -
DNA: TGTGCCAGCAGCCAAGCCAAAGGGGGAACAAGGACAGATACGCAGTATTTT
CDR3: CASSQAKGGTRTDTQYF

J: TRBJ2-5
V: TRBV27
D: TRBD1
size: -
DNA: TGTGCCAGCCGACTTATAGGACAGGGAGAGACCCAGTACTTC
CDR3: CASRLIGQGETQYF

J: TRBJ2-1
V: TRBV6-1
D: -
size: -
DNA: TGTGCCAGCAGTGAAAGGGCGATTGGGGAGGCGTACAATGAGCAGTTCTTC
CDR3: CASSERAIGEAYNEQFF

J: TRBJ2-1
V: TRBV9
D: -
size: -
DNA: TGTGCCAGCAGCGTAGGCTTTCCCTACAATGAGCAGTTCTTC
CDR3: CASSVGFPYNEQFF

J: TRBJ2-7
V: TRBV9
D: -
size: few
DNA: TGTGCCAGCAGCGTACACGGTACCTACTTC
CDR3: CASSVHGTYF

J: TRBJ2-7
V: TRBV14
D: -
size: -
DNA: TGTGCCAACCCGGGGGTCCTAAACGAGCAGTACTTC
CDR3: CANPGVLNEQYF

J: TRBJ1-2
V: TRBV6-5
D: TRBD1
size: -
DNA: TGTGCCAGCAGTGACAGGGGGCATGGCTACACCTTC
CDR3: CASSDRGHGYTF

J: TRBJ2-7
V: TRBV2
D: -
size: -
DNA: TGTGCCAGCACTCCTTCCGCCTACGAGCAGTACTTC
CDR3: CASTPSAYEQYF

J: TRBJ1-6
V: TRBV27
D: -
size: -
DNA: TGTGCCAGCAGTTTCCTCGCCTCACCCCTCCACTTT
CDR3: CASSFLASPLHF

J: TRBJ2-1
V: TRBV7-9
D: TRBD1
size: -
DNA: TGTGCCAGCAGCCCAGACAGGGACGGGTCTCGCAATGAGCAGTTCTTC
CDR3: CASSPDRDGSRNEQFF

J: TRBJ2-5
V: TRBV18
D: -
size: -
DNA: TGTGCCAGCTCACCACCGAGCCAGGGAGAGACCCAGTACTTC
CDR3: CASSPPSQGETQYF

J: TRBJ2-6
V: TRBV4-2
D: TRBD2
size: once
DNA: TGTGCCAGCAGCCAAGAAATGGGACTAGCGGGGGGCGCCTCTGGGGCCAACGTCCTGACTTTC
CDR3: CASSQEMGLAGGASGANVLTF

J: TRBJ2-3
V: TRBV19
D: -
size: -
DNA: TGTGCCAGTAGTATTTCCGGGGCGCAGTATTTT
CDR3: CASSISGAQYF

J: TRBJ2-3
V: TRBV9
D: -
size: -
DNA: TGTGCCAGCAGCGTGGGAGAGGATACGCAGTATTTT
CDR3: CASSVGEDTQYF

J: TRBJ1-1
V: TRBV30
D: -
size: -
DNA: TGTGCCTGCCGCCGGGACATGAACACTGAAGCTTTCTTT
CDR3: CACRRDMNTEAFF

J: TRBJ2-3
V: TRBV28
D: -
size: -
DNA: TGTGCCAGCAGACCTAGCACAGATACGCAGTATTTT
CDR3: CASRPSTDTQYF

J: TRBJ2-5
V: TRBV20-1
D: -
size: few
DNA: TGCAGTGCTTCTGGTGGGGAGACCCAGTACTTC
CDR3: CSASGGETQYF

J: TRBJ2-2
V: TRBV29-1
D: -
size: -
DNA: TGCAGCGTGTTATGGGCTAGCGCCGGGGAGCTGTTTTTT
CDR3: CSVLWASAGELFF

J: TRBJ2-3
V: TRBV6-5
D: TRBD2
size: -
DNA: TGTGCCAGCAGTTCCCCCGTCCCGGGACTAGCGGGAACGCAGTATTTT
CDR3: CASSSPVPGLAGTQYF

J: TRBJ2-5
V: TRBV15
D: -
size: -
DNA: TGTGCCACCAGCAGCCCGGCCCCAGCGTACCAAGAGACCCAGTACTTC
CDR3: CATSSPAPAYQETQYF